This entry describes one TCR beta chain. The data derive from a study of CD8 T cells in cerebrospinal fluid in Alzheimer's disease. There are 14 residues in the CDR3. Germline CDR1 SGHTA, CDR2 FQGNSA. No DNA is given; TCRdb re-called the 10x single-cell sequencing reads and lists each CDR3 protein once. The repertoire table contains some 1,400 distinct CDR3 sequences. Sequenced: cerebrospinal fluid. This receptor was taken from a human donor with Alzheimer's disease. V gene TRBV7-2 combines with J gene TRBJ2-4; TCRdb outputs TRBD1, but without DNA this stays unchecked. The CDR3 here is CASSFGQAKNIQYF.